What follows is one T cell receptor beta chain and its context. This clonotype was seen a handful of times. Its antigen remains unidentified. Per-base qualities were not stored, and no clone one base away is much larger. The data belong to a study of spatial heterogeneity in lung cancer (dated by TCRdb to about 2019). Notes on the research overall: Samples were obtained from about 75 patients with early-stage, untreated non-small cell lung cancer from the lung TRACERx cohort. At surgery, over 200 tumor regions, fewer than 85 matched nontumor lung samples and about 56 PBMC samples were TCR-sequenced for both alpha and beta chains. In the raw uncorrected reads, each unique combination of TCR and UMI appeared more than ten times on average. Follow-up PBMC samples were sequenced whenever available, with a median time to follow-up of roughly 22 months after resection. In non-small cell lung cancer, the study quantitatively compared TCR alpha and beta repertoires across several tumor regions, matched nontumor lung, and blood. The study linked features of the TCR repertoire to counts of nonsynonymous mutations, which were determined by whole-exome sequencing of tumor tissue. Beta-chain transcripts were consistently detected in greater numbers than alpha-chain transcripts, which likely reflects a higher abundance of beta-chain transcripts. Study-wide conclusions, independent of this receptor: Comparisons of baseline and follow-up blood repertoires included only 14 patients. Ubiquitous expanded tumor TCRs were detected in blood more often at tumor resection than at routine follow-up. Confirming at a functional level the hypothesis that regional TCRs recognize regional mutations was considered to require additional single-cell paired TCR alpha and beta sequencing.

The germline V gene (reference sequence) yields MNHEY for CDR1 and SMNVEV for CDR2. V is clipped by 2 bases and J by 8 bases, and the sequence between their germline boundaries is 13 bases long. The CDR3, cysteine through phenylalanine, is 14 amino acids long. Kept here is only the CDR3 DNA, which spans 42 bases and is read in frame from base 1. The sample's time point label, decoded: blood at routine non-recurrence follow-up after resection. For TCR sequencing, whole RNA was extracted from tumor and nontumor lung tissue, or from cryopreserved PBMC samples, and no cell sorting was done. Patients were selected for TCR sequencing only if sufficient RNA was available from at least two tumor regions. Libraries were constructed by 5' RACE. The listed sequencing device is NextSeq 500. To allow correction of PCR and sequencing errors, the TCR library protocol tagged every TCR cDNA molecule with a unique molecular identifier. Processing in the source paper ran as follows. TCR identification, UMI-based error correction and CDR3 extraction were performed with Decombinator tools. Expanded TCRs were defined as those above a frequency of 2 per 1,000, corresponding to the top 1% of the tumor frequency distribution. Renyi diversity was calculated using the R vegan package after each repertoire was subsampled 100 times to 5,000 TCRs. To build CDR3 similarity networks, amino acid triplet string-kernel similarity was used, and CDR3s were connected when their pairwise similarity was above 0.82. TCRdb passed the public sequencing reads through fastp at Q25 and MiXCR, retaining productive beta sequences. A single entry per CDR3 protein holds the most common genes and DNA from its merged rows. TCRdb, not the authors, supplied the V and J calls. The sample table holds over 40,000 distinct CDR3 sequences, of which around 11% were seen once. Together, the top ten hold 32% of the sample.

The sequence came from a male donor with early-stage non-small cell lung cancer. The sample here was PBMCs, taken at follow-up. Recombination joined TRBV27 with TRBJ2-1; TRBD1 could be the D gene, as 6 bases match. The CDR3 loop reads CASSLEQGPHEQFF. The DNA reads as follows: TGTGCCAGCAGTTTAGAACAGGGTCCCCATGAGCAGTTCTTC.